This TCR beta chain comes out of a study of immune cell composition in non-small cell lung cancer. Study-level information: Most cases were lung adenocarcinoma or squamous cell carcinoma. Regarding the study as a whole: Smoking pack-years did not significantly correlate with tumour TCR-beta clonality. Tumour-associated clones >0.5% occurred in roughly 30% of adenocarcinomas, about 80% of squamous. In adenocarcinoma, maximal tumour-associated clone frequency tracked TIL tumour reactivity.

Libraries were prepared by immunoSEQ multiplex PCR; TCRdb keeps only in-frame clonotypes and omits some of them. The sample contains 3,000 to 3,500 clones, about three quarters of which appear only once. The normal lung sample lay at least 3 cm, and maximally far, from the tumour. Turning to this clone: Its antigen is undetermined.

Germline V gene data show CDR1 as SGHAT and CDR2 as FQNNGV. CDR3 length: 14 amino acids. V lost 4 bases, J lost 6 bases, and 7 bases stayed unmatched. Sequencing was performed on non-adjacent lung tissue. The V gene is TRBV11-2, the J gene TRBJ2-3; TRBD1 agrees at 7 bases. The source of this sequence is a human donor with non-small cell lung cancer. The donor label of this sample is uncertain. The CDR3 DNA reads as TGTGCCAGCAGCTCTAACAGGGGCCGGGATACGCAGTATTTT. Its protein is CASSSNRGRDTQYF. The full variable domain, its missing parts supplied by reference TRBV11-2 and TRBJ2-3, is EAGVAQSPRYKIIEKRQSVAFWCNPISGHATLYWYQQILGQGPKLLIQFQNNGVVDDSQLPKDRFSAERLKGVDSTLKIQPAKLEDSAVYLCASSSNRGRDTQYFGPGTRLTVL.